This T cell receptor (beta chain) appears in the sequencing data of a study of T-cell memory formation after mild COVID-19. In this sample, this clonotype turned up a few times. TCRdb redid the calling of the 5' RACE reads with MiXCR, one entry per CDR3 protein. The sample includes under 200,000 distinct CDR3 sequences, roughly 12% of them seen just once. The CDR3 is 14 amino acids. Trimming removed 1 base at V and 2 bases at J, with 8 bases between. CDR1 is SGHTA, CDR2 FQGNSA, per germline. The chain recombines TRBV7-2 with TRBJ1-2, with D unresolved. The specimen sequenced was PBMCs or a T cell subset sorted from them (not recorded which). This clonotype originated in a man younger than 35 who had mild COVID-19 (a few samples of this study predate the infection). Cell type and time point are not known. Here the CDR3 DNA reads TGTGCCAGCAGCTTAGGATGGGCAAACTATGGCTACACCTTC. Protein sequence: CASSLGWANYGYTF.